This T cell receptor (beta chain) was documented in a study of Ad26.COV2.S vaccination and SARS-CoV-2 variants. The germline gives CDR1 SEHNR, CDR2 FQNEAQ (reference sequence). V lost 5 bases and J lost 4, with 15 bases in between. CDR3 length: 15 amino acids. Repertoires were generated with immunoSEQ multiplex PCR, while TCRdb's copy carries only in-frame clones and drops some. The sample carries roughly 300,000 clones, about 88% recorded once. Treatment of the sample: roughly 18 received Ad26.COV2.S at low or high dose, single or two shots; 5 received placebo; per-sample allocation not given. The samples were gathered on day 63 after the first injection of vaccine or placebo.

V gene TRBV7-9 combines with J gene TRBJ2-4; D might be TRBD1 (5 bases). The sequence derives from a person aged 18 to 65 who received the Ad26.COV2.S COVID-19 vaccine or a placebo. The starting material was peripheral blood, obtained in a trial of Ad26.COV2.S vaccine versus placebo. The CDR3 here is CASSEGQGGKNIQYF. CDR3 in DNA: TGTGCCAGCAGCGAAGGGCAGGGTGGTAAAAACATTCAGTACTTC.